The clone carrying this T cell receptor (beta chain) was observed a few times. Its antigen remains unknown. The entry originates in a study of T cells in localized non-small cell lung cancer. Study-wide results and caveats: Exceeding tumor, uninvolved adjacent lung had the highest T cell clonality. Adjacent lung exhibited a median of around 60 among the 100 most abundant tumor clones.

The germline V gene encodes CDR1 SGHDT and CDR2 YYEEEE. The CDR3 loop spans 14 amino acids. The germline V and J ends were trimmed by 4 bases and 3 bases, with 13 bases remaining between them. Assay: immunoSEQ multiplex PCR; the TCRdb copy retains only in-frame clones and omits some. The sample gives under 40,000 clones, over 70% of which show up once; 17% is in the top ten. The source material was peripheral blood, sampled before any cancer treatment. This sequence joins TRBV5-6 and TRBJ1-1, with D tentatively TRBD1 (5 bases). The sequence was obtained from a male donor at least 60 years old with stage III squamous cell lung carcinoma. CDR3 sequence: CASSPGVTYTEAFF. In nucleotides, the CDR3 is TGTGCCAGCAGCCCGGGGGTGACGTACACTGAAGCTTTCTTT.